The T cell receptor beta chain described here comes from a study of pediatric ulcerative colitis. Across the whole study: Most patients had pancolitis, and two had left-sided colitis.

During colonoscopy, one to two rectal pinch biopsies were collected. Germline V CDR1 and CDR2: SGHTA, FQGNSA. This CDR3 is built from 14 residues. V gave up 3 bases and J gave up 10 bases, with 13 bases separating them. Clones were sequenced by immunoSEQ multiplex PCR, and TCRdb holds only the in-frame ones, with some missing. The sample has approximately 22,000 clones, about two thirds seen once. Material: gut tissue. The V gene is TRBV7-2, the J gene TRBJ1-6; D is possibly TRBD1 (6 bases). The clonotype comes from a boy between 5 and 17 years old with severe ulcerative colitis. CDR3 in DNA: TGTGCCAGCAGCTTGGGGGGCTTACGGTCACCCCTCCACTTT. It specifies CASSLGGLRSPLHF.